Each of the 15 T cell receptor beta chains below was sequenced from the same sample in a study of molecular identifiers for immune sequencing clone quantification. MiXCR, run by TCRdb on the PCR reads, gives a single entry per CDR3 protein. The sample lists 460,000 or so distinct CDR3 sequences, about a fifth occurring once. What was sequenced was naive CD8+ T cells from blood, with Jurkat cell RNA spiked in. Documented subset: FACS-sorted CD8+CD4-CCR7+CD45RA+ naive T cells. These receptors came from a human donor in good health. Some libraries in this study had Jurkat cell RNA spiked in.

On this clonotype: Since a much larger clone is just one base distant, this may be a read error. V usage is TRBV7-9 and J usage is TRBJ2-3; tentative D call: TRBD1 (6 bases). Germline V lookup: CDR1 SEHNR, CDR2 FQNEAQ (reference sequence). The CDR3 has 16 residues. Trimming left V 11 bases short and J 0 bases short, with 21 bases between. In DNA, the CDR3 is TGTGCCTCTGTTGGGGACACAGCACGGAGCACAGATACGCAGTATTTT. It translates to CASVGDTARSTDTQYF.

The V call is TRBV2, the J call TRBJ1-3; D uncertain. V gave up 3 bases and J gave up 0 bases, with 9 bases separating them. CDR1 is SNHLY and CDR2 is FYNNEI in the germline V gene. The CDR3 is 15 amino acids. The CDR3 sequence is CASSDYFSSGNTIYF. Here the CDR3 DNA reads TGTGCCAGCAGTGACTACTTTAGCTCTGGAAACACCATATATTTT.

This clonotype was seen just once. A much larger clone differs from this one at a single base, so this may be a read error. This chain links TRBV6-6 with TRBJ1-1; perhaps TRBD1 as D (5 bases). V was clipped by 7 bases and J by 1 base, with 10 bases between them. Germline V gives CDR1 MNHNY, CDR2 SVGAGI (reference sequence). CDR3 length: 13 residues. The CDR3 region has the DNA TGTGCCAGCACCACGACAGAGAACACTGAAGCTTTCTTT. Amino acid sequence: CASTTTENTEAFF.

This chain uses TRBV20-1 with TRBJ2-2; TRBD2 matches at 11 bases. Germline V gene data show CDR1 as DFQATT and CDR2 as SNEGSKA (reference sequence). The CDR3 spans 16 residues. The trim removed 1 base at V and 2 bases at J, leaving 3 bases unmatched. The CDR3 here is CSARALAGENTGELFF. As DNA, the CDR3 is TGCAGTGCTAGAGCACTAGCGGGGGAAAACACCGGGGAGCTGTTTTTT.

Only a few counts were recorded for this clonotype. The J gene is TRBJ2-1, the V gene TRBV24-1; a weak D match, TRBD2 (6 bases). The CDR3 runs to 16 residues. V was pared by 0 bases and J by 7 bases, with 15 bases between. Germline CDR1 is KGHDR and CDR2 is SFDVKD. Here the CDR3 DNA reads TGTGCCACCAGTGATTTGCAAGGGGACTGGAGTAATGAGCAGTTCTTC. This codes for CATSDLQGDWSNEQFF.

This clonotype was counted at least ten times. The chain recombines TRBV7-9 with TRBJ1-1; D is perhaps TRBD1 (6 bases). Between the trimmed V and J ends, which lost 1 base and 4 bases, there was a span of 16 bases. This CDR3 has 16 amino acids. Germline CDR1 is SEHNR and CDR2 is FQNEAQ (reference sequence). The CDR3 coding sequence is TGTGCCAGCAGCTTAGGTCAGGGGATTTATGGCACTGAAGCTTTCTTT. Translated, it gives CASSLGQGIYGTEAFF.

In its sample, this clonotype was seen many times. The chain has TRBV9 and TRBJ1-1; 7 bases line up with TRBD1. CDR1 is SGDLS and CDR2 is YYNGEE in the germline V gene. V shed 2 bases, J shed 4 bases, and the junction held 2 bases outside the gene matches. The length of the CDR3 is 13 residues. CDR3 protein: CASSVSGGTEAFF. The CDR3 coding sequence is TGTGCCAGCAGCGTCTCAGGGGGCACTGAAGCTTTCTTT.

In this sample, this clonotype turned up many times. CDR3 DNA: TGTGCCAGCAGACTGACTAGCGGGGGGCTTGATACGCAGTATTTT. Translating gives CASRLTSGGLDTQYF. The chain has TRBV2 and TRBJ2-3; TRBD2 aligns across 13 bases. Unmatched junction bases numbered 6, after V lost 6 bases and J lost 6 bases. From germline, CDR1 is SNHLY and CDR2 FYNNEI. The CDR3 is 15 amino acids.

This clonotype was seen only a few times. The rearrangement joins TRBV19 to TRBJ1-1, with D hard to call. CDR3 length: 13 residues. Looked up from germline, CDR1 is LNHDA and CDR2 is SQIVND (reference sequence). The ends were cut back, 6 bases at V and 1 base at J, with 9 bases in the middle. CDR3 residues: CASSIARNTEAFF. Written as DNA, the CDR3 is TGTGCCAGTAGCATCGCCAGGAACACTGAAGCTTTCTTT.

This clonotype was detected many times. The gene calls are TRBV4-1 and TRBJ1-2; D not resolved. The CDR3 length is 15 residues. V dropped 4 bases and J dropped 1 base, with 13 bases sitting between them. The germline gives CDR1 MGHRA, CDR2 YSYEKL. As DNA, the CDR3 is TGCGCCAGCAGCCCCGCCGGTGTCAGTAACTATGGCTACACCTTC. Protein product: CASSPAGVSNYGYTF.

A word on this clonotype: At one boundary the junction diverges from the germline segment, which might be a read error. The gene calls are TRBV7-3 and TRBJ2-4; D is unclear. Germline V CDR1 and CDR2: SGHTA, FQGTGA. This CDR3 is 16 amino acids long. The CDR3 sequence: CASSQLRRENKNILYF. CDR3 bases: TGTGCCAGCAGCCAGCTTCGCAGAGAGAATAAAAACATTCTGTACTTC.

Turning to this clonotype: A clone one base away is much larger, so this may be a read error. The V call is TRBV14, the J call TRBJ1-4, with TRBD1 identical over 9 bases. After removal of 3 bases from V and 12 bases from J, the junction contained 17 bases not matched to a gene. CDR1 is SGHDN and CDR2 is FVKESK in the germline V gene. This CDR3 is 17 amino acids long. The CDR3 sequence: CASSQYIWTGATEELFF. The CDR3 DNA reads as TGTGCCAGCAGCCAGTACATCTGGACAGGGGCGACGGAAGAACTGTTTTTT.

As to this clonotype: A read error is possible here, since a much larger clone lies one base away. This sequence joins TRBV7-9 and TRBJ2-4; either TRBD1 or TRBD2 may fit D (5 bases each). Germline CDR1 reads SEHNR; CDR2 reads FQNEAQ (reference sequence). The CDR3 is made up of 19 amino acids. Trimming removed 5 bases from V and 2 bases from J, with 25 bases in between. The CDR3: CASSRTAPRPGPTKNIQYF. In nucleotides, the CDR3 is TGTGCCAGCAGCCGAACCGCCCCGAGACCGGGGCCGACCAAAAACATTCAGTACTTC.

V and J are TRBV6-6 and TRBJ1-1; D is ambiguous. Germline CDR1 reads MNHNY; CDR2 reads SVGAGI (reference sequence). V was pared by 7 bases and J by 5 bases, with 17 bases between. CDR3 length equals 14 residues. The CDR3 nucleotides read TGTGCCAGCACCACCGGACCGATCTGGACTGAAGCTTTCTTT. This codes for CASTTGPIWTEAFF.

Details on this clonotype: Possible read error: a much larger clone is one base away. The chain employs TRBV28 and TRBJ2-5; 7 nucleotides align to TRBD1. CDR1 MDHEN and CDR2 SYDVKM come from the germline V gene. This CDR3 is 13 amino acids long. CDR3 loop: CASSGQVQGTQYF. The CDR3 DNA reads TGTGCCAGCAGCGGACAGGTCCAAGGGACCCAGTACTTC.